What follows is one T cell receptor (beta chain) and its context. The antigen remains unidentified. The sample comes from a study of CXCR3-negative and CXCR3-positive naive CD8 T cells. Findings and limits, study-wide: Comparably high diversity marked both naive subsets, whereas memory CD8+ cells had much lower diversity. TRB CDR3s of CXCR3-positive naive cells were more hydrophobic than those of CXCR3-negative naive cells.

Cells that were CD45RO-CCR7+CD27+CD95- constituted naive CD8+ T cells. 5' RACE that incorporated UMI labels was used to prepare the TRB cDNA libraries. Reprocessing the 5' RACE reads, TCRdb reports a single entry for every CDR3 protein and omits DNA. The sample includes some 150,000 distinct CDR3 sequences. This CDR3 has 14 amino acids. Germline loops: CDR1 SGDLS, CDR2 YYNGEE. Sequenced sample: naive CXCR3+ CD8+ T cells from blood. Subset denoted: CD45RO-CCR7+CD27+CD95- naive CD8+ T cells expressing CXCR3 (TNR3+). The rearrangement links TRBV9 to TRBJ1-5. This clonotype was obtained from a human donor in good health. Some clones in this sample may be carry-over from other donors' samples. This chain's CDR3 is CASSVGTYNQPQHF.